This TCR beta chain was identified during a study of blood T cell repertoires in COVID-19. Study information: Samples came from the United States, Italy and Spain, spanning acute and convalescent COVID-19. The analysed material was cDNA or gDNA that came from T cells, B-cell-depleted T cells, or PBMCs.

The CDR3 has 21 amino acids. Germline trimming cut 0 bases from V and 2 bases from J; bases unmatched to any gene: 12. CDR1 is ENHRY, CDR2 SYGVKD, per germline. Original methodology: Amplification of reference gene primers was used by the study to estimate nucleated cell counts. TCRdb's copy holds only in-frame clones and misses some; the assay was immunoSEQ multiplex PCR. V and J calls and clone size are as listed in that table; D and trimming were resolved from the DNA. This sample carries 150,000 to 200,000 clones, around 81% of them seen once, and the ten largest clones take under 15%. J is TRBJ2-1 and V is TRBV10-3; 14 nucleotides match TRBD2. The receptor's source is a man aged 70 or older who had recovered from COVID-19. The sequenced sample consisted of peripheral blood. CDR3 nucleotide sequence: TGTGCCATCAGTGAGTCGAGCTATCTAAGGACTAGCGGGAGGACCTACAATGAGCAGTTCTTC. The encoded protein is CAISESSYLRTSGRTYNEQFF.